This TCR beta chain was recorded in a study of a mutant IDH1 vaccine in newly diagnosed glioma. Turning to the study itself: Vaccine administration was initiated 4-6 weeks following radiotherapy alone, or with temozolomide cycles. Males made up 62.5% and females approximately 38% of treated patients, whose mean age was roughly 40 years. Notes on the study in general: Seemingly, pseudoprogression had no relation to changes in the top peripheral T cell clonotypes.

This CDR3 region has 14 residues. V lost 1 base and J lost 7; bases outside the gene matches: 6. Per the germline V gene, CDR1 is SGHTA and CDR2 is FQGNSA. Time point: week 23, last vaccination. Vaccine doses each comprised 300 ug of mutant IDH1 20-mer peptide, with topical imiquimod. Donor diagnoses consisted of new WHO grade 3 or 4 IDH1-mutant, ATRX-lost astrocytomas. About this clone: The antigen is unknown.

This table comes from immunoSEQ multiplex PCR, and its TCRdb copy is limited to in-frame clones, with some not included. In the table there are about 67,000 clones, under 90% of which are singletons. This receptor was identified in a man aged 18 to 30 with glioma. The chain employs TRBV7-2 and TRBJ1-2; 7 bases are shared with TRBD1. The material sequenced was PBMCs, taken from a glioma patient whose treatment included an IDH1 peptide vaccine. CDR3 protein: CASSLGGTVRGYTF. The CDR3 DNA follows: TGTGCCAGCAGCTTAGGGGGGACAGTGCGTGGCTACACCTTC. The complete variable domain, with remaining parts taken from reference TRBV7-2 and TRBJ1-2, reads GAGVSQSPSNKVTEKGKDVELRCDPISGHTALYWYRQSLGQGLEFLIYFQGNSAPDKSGLPSDRFSAERTGGSVSTLTIQRTQQEDSAVYLCASSLGGTVRGYTFGSGTRLTVV.